The T cell receptor (beta chain) described here comes from a study of regulatory T cells in long-lasting Graves disease. Whole-study context: Positivity for TSH receptor antibodies plus over 5 years of antithyroid drugs meant persistent Graves' disease. Study-wide results and caveats: Patients with persistent disease shared under 3,500 public clonotypes, outpacing the approximately 920 shared by new patients.

Points on this clonotype: The antigen is not known.

The V gene's germline CDR1 is ENHRY and CDR2 SYGVKD. The V and J ends lost 5 bases and 0 bases respectively, with 14 bases between them. CDR3 size: 16 residues. Time point here: persistent/refractory GD, antithyroid drugs over 5 years with positive TRAb. With RNA extracted from PBMCs as input, the TCR library was made. With iRepertoire HTBI primers and Arm-PCR of CDR3 regions, TCR beta libraries were built. TCRdb re-derived calls from the multiplex PCR reads in MiXCR, one entry per CDR3 protein. The sample lists approximately 440,000 distinct CDR3 sequences; 20% to 30% were seen once. The TCR sequence derives from a female donor with Graves disease. Material: peripheral blood mononuclear cells (PBMCs), obtained when the disease was refractory, from a patient treated with antithyroid drugs. V usage is TRBV10-3 and J usage is TRBJ2-4; TRBD2 might be the D (6 bases). The CDR3 sequence is CAISPGLLIAKNIQYF. The CDR3 DNA reads TGTGCCATCAGTCCGGGACTCCTAATAGCCAAAAACATTCAGTACTTC.